This T cell receptor beta chain is drawn from a study of T cell changes during pregnancy in multiple sclerosis. TCRdb keeps only in-frame clones here, not all; method: immunoSEQ multiplex PCR. This table has tens of thousands of clones, around 92% appearing once. There are 15 residues in the CDR3. V lost 6 bases to trimming and J lost 2 bases; unmatched junction nucleotides: 6. The V gene's germline CDR1 is MNHEY and CDR2 SVGAGI. The chain links TRBV6-5 to TRBJ2-3; 9 bases map to TRBD2. The sequences come from CD4+ T cells from peripheral blood mononuclear cells, collected after pregnancy. The clonotype comes from a female donor in good health, enrolled as a control in a pregnancy study. In DNA, the CDR3 is TGTGCCAGCAGCACGACTAGCGGCCTCACAGATACGCAGTATTTT. Protein: CASSTTSGLTDTQYF.